These 5 T cell receptor beta chains share one sample of origin, sequenced in a study of blood T cell repertoires in COVID-19 (dated by TCRdb to the early 2020s). Library method: the immunoSEQ multiplex PCR assay. As stored in TCRdb, this immuneACCESS dataset retains in-frame rearrangements with V and J assigned. A fraction of the clones does not appear; measured against another copy, unresolved V genes explain less than half of the discrepancy, and the remainder lacks a known reason. The sample table holds approximately 100,000 clones, of which roughly 80% were seen once. The biggest ten clones account for 10% of the sample. The sample comprised peripheral blood. Receptor source: a human donor in a cohort sampled during active COVID-19.

Only one count was recorded for this clone. The chain is built from TRBV4-1 and TRBJ2-7; 7 nucleotides align to TRBD1. This CDR3 has 15 residues. Per the germline V gene, CDR1 is MGHRA and CDR2 is YSYEKL. After removal of 2 bases from V and 3 bases from J, the junction contained 7 bases not matched to a gene. CDR3 DNA sequence: TGCGCCAGCAGCCAACCCTTCAGGGGGAGCTACGAGCAGTACTTC. The encoded protein is CASSQPFRGSYEQYF.

The gene calls are TRBV6-5 and TRBJ1-1; no clear D. The CDR3 is 15 amino acids. Germline V gene data show CDR1 as MNHEY and CDR2 as SVGAGI. Trimming pared 2 bases from V and 0 bases from J, leaving 10 bases between. In nucleotides, the CDR3 is TGTGCCAGCAGTTACGGGCAGCTCATGAACACTGAAGCTTTCTTT. It translates to CASSYGQLMNTEAFF.

The chain has TRBV6-5 and TRBJ1-1; possible D gene TRBD1, 5 bases. Looked up from germline, CDR1 is MNHEY and CDR2 is SVGAGI. This CDR3 has 14 amino acids. Trimming stripped 2 bases from V and 6 bases from J, with 13 bases between. CDR3 nucleotide sequence: TGTGCCAGCAGTTACGGCAGGGCGACATCTGAAGCTTTCTTT. Translation: CASSYGRATSEAFF.

The gene calls are TRBV15 and TRBJ1-2; 8 bases are a match to TRBD1. The CDR3 is 16 amino acids. Trimming cost V 0 bases and J 7 bases; bases outside gene matches: 10. Germline V gene lookup returns CDR1 LNHNV and CDR2 YYDKDF (reference sequence). CDR3 protein: CATSRDVMAGGSGYTF. CDR3 DNA: TGTGCCACCAGCAGAGATGTAATGGCAGGGGGCTCTGGCTACACCTTC.

The chain couples TRBV5-6 to TRBJ2-6, with a tentative D call TRBD1 (6 bases). The CDR3 runs to 19 residues. Germline V gene lookup returns CDR1 SGHDT and CDR2 YYEEEE. V was pared by 4 bases and J by 0 bases, with 20 bases between. The chain's CDR3 is CASSPLRSGGSSGANVLTF. CDR3 coding DNA: TGTGCCAGCAGCCCCCTCCGGTCTGGGGGCTCCTCTGGGGCCAACGTCCTGACTTTC. Based on the CDR3 plus reference TRBV5-6 and TRBJ2-6, the full variable domain is DAGVTQSPTHLIKTRGQQVTLRCSPKSGHDTVSWYQQALGQGPQFIFQYYEEEERQRGNFPDRFSGHQFPNYSSELNVNALLLGDSALYLCASSPLRSGGSSGANVLTFGAGSRLTVL.